Below are 6 T cell receptor beta chains sequenced from a single sample in a study of tissue T cells after allogeneic stem cell transplantation. Only in-frame clones appear in the TCRdb table, and some are missing; sequencing was by immunoSEQ multiplex PCR. This table has 4,500 to 5,000 clones, 45% to 50% appearing once. Noted time point: mouse harvest day 14 after allogeneic transplant. Each mouse received 10^7 T-cell-depleted marrow cells plus 10^6 splenic CD5+ T cells by tail vein. What was sequenced was lymph node tissue. The origin of the receptors is a female BALB/c mouse given C57BL/6 T cells with graft-versus-host disease after an allogeneic hematopoietic cell transplant.

A remark on this clone: All gene names here are mouse names. The read ends 1 residue before the CDR3 terminus; that terminus is restored from the germline J gene. This sequence joins TRBV23 and TRBJ2-7; TRBD1, as called in the table, went unchecked against the DNA. The CDR3 extends over 11 amino acids. Germline-derived CDR1 and CDR2 are KGHTA and FQNQQP. The CDR3 loop reads CSSRQGYEQYF. The CDR3 DNA, read in part, is TGCTCCAGCAGACAGGGGTATGAACAGTAC.

This clone has only a few counts. These gene names are mouse names. Sequencing ends 1 residue short of the CDR3 end; the germline J gene provides the rest. The chain joins TRBV5 to TRBJ1-3; 11 nucleotides match TRBD1. Unmatched junction bases numbered 1, after V lost 3 bases and J lost 0 bases. The CDR3 consists of 16 residues. Germline-derived CDR1 and CDR2 are LGHNA and YNLKQL (reference sequence). CDR3 residues: CASSQDRGLSGNTLYF. The covered CDR3 bases are TGTGCCAGCAGCCAGGACAGGGGGCTTTCTGGAAATACGCTCTAT.

This clone was observed a few times. The genes are named according to mouse. The CDR3 is cut off 1 residue early in the read; its end comes from the germline J gene. The chain combines TRBV3 with TRBJ2-3; TRBD2 is a possible D gene (5 bases). CDR1 is SNHLY and CDR2 is FYNGKV in the germline V gene (reference sequence). This CDR3 spans 15 amino acids. The V end was cut by 1 base, the J end by 2 bases, with 10 bases between. CDR3 in amino acids: CASSLVGRVAETLYF. Partial CDR3 DNA: TGTGCCAGCAGCTTAGTGGGGAGGGTTGCAGAAACGCTGTAT.

This clone was picked up a small number of times. Mouse gene names and germline throughout. The read ends 1 residue before the CDR3 terminus; that terminus is restored from the germline J gene. The chain combines TRBV12-1 with TRBJ1-4; 8 bases align to TRBD1. The CDR3 covers 15 residues. With V trimmed by 4 bases and J by 4 bases, 7 bases remained unmatched. Germline values: CDR1 SGHSN, CDR2 HYEKVE. The sequenced CDR3 bases are TGTGCCAGCTCCCCAGGGGGCGCGATCAACGAAAGATTATTT. This sequence encodes CASSPGGAINERLF. The full CDR3 protein is CASSPGGAINERLFF.

Note on this clone: Gene names are the mouse ones. The DNA read from the CDR3 is TGTGCCAGCTCTCTCACTGGGGGGGGCGCAGATGCAGAAACGCTGTAT. Its translation: CASSLTGGGADAETLY. In full, the CDR3 is CASSLTGGGADAETLYF. The rearrangement links TRBV12-1 to TRBJ2-3; 10 positions match TRBD2. The missing CDR3 end, 1 residue past where the read stops, is filled in from the germline J gene. J was trimmed by 2 bases and V by 0 bases; bases with no gene match: 7. In germline, CDR1 is SGHSN, CDR2 HYEKVE. The CDR3 is 17 amino acids.

As for this clone: Gene names refer to mouse genes. The read terminates 1 residue ahead of where the CDR3 ends, so the germline J gene completes it. V usage is TRBV19 and J usage is TRBJ2-3, with 11 bases aligning to TRBD2. The ends lost 6 bases at V and 2 bases at J; junction bases unmatched: 5. The CDR3 totals 15 residues. From germline, CDR1 is FNHDT and CDR2 SITEND (reference sequence). The CDR3 DNA, read in part, is TGTGCCAGCAAAACTGGGGGGGCGCTTGCAGAAACGCTGTAT. It translates to CASKTGGALAETLY. The entire CDR3 is CASKTGGALAETLYF.